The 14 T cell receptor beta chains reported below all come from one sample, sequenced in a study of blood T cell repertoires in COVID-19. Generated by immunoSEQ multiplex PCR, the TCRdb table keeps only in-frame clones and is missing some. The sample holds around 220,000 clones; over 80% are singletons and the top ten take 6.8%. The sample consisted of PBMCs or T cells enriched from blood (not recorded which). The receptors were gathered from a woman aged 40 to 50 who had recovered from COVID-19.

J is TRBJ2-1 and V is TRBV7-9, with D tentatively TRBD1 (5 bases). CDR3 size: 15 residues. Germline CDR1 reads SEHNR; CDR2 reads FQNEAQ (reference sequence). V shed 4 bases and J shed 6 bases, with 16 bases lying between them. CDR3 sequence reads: CASSSAFRESNEQFF. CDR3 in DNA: TGTGCCAGCAGCTCCGCCTTCAGGGAATCCAATGAGCAGTTCTTC. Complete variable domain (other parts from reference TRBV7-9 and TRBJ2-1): DTGVSQNPRHKITKRGQNVTFRCDPISEHNRLYWYRQTLGQGPEFLTYFQNEAQLEKSRLLSDRFSAERPKGSFSTLEIQRTEQGDSAMYLCASSSAFRESNEQFFGPGTRLTVL.

CDR3 in amino acids: CASTTGLAGSQTQYF. In DNA form, the CDR3 reads TGTGCCAGCACCACGGGACTAGCGGGATCTCAGACCCAGTACTTC. V is TRBV11-2 and J is TRBJ2-5; 13 positions agree with TRBD2. From germline, CDR1 is SGHAT and CDR2 FQNNGV. Trimming at V came to 7 bases and at J to 6 bases, leaving 8 bases not matched to a gene. There are 15 residues in the CDR3.

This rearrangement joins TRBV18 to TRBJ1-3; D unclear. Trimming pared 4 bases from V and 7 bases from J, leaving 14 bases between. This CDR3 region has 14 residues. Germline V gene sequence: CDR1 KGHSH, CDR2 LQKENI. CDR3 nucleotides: TGTGCCAGCTCACAGCTACAGAATGGGAACACCATATATTTT. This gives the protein CASSQLQNGNTIYF.

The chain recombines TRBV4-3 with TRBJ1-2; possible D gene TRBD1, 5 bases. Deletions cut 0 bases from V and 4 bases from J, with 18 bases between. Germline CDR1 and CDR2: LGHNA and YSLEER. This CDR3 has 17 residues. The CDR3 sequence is CASSQDRASAGPYGYTF. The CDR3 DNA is TGCGCCAGCAGCCAAGATAGGGCCAGTGCAGGGCCCTATGGCTACACCTTC.

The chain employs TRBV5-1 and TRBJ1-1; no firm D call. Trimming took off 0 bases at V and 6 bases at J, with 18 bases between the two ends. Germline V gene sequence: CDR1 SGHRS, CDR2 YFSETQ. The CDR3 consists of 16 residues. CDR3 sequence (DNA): TGCGCCAGCAGCTTGGGGGCCGGACGGGGAAGCGCTGAAGCTTTCTTT. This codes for CASSLGAGRGSAEAFF.

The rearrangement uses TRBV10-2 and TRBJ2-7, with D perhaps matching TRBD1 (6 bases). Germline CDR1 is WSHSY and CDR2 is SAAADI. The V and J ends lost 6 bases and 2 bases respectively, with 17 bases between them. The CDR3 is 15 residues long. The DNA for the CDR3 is TGCGCCAGCAGCACAGGGCAAGTTTTCCCCTACGAGCAGTACGTC. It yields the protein CASSTGQVFPYEQYV.

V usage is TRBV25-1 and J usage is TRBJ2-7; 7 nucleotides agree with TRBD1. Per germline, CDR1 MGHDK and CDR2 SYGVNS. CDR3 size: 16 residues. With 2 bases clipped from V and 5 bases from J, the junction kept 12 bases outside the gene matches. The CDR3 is CASSELDRVVGNEQYV. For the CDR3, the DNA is TGTGCCAGCAGTGAACTTGACAGGGTTGTAGGAAACGAGCAGTACGTC.

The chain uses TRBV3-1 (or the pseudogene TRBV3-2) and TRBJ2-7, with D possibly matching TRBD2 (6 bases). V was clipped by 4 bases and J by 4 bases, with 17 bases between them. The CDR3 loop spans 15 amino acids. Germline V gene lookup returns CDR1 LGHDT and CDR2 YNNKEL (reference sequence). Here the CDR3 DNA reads TGTGCCAGCAGCCCTTGGGGCGGCGGGGAGTACGAGCAGTACTTC. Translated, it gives CASSPWGGGEYEQYF.

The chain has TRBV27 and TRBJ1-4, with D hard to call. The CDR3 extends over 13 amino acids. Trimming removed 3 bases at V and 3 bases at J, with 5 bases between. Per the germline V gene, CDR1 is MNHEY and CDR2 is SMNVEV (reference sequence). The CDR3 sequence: CASSFRANEKLFF. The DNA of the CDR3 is TGTGCCAGCAGTTTTCGGGCTAATGAAAAACTGTTTTTT.

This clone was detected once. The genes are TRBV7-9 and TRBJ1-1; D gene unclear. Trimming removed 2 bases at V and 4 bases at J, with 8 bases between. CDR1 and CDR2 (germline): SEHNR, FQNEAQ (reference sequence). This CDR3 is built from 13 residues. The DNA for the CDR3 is TGTGCCAGCAGCTTAAATGAGTTCACTGAAGCTTTCTTT. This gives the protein CASSLNEFTEAFF.

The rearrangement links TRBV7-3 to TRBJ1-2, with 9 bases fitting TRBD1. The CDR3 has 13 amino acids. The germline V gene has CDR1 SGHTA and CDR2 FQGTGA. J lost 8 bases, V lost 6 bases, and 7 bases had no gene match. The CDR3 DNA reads TGTGCCAGCAGTTTTACAGGGGGCGAAGGCTACACCTTC. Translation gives CASSFTGGEGYTF.

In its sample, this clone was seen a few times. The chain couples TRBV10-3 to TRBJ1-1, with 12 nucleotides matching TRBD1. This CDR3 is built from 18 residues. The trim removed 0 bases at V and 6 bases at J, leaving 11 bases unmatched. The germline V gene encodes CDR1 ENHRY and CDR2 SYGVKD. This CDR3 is CAISESQGTGGNFAEAFF. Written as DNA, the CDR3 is TGTGCCATCAGTGAGTCTCAGGGGACAGGGGGCAATTTTGCTGAAGCTTTCTTT.

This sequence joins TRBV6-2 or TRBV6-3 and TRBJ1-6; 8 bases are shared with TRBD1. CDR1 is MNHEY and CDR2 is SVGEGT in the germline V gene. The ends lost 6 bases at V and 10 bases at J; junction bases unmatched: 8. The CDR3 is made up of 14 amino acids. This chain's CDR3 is CASSQGATGSPLHF. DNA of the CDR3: TGTGCCAGCAGCCAGGGGGCCACGGGGTCACCCCTCCACTTT.

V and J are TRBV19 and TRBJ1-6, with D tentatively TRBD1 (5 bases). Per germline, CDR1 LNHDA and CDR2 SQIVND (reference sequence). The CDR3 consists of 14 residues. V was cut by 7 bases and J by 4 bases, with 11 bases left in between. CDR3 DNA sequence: TGTGCCAGTAAACCCCAGGGTTATAATTCACCCCTCCACTTT. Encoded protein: CASKPQGYNSPLHF. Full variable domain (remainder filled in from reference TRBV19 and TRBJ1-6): DGGITQSPKYLFRKEGQNVTLSCEQNLNHDAMYWYRQDPGQGLRLIYYSQIVNDFQKGDIAEGYSVSREKKESFPLTVTSAQKNPTAFYLCASKPQGYNSPLHFGNGTRLTVT.